Listed below are T cell receptor beta chains from one sample, sequenced in a study of blood T cell repertoires in COVID-19. TCRdb keeps only in-frame clones here, not all; method: immunoSEQ multiplex PCR. Seen here are some 80,000 clones, 85% to 90% observed once, and the top ten hold about 2.5%. Sequenced sample: peripheral blood. The receptors come from a human donor in a cohort sampled during active COVID-19. Both conserved end residues are part of each CDR3. The order of the fields is J gene, D gene, V gene, clone size, CDR3 protein, CDR3 DNA. D genes are given only for firm matches. Where a row states a size, it is once, few, many or the class of an expanded clone; other rows omit it.

J gene: TRBJ1-6
D gene: TRBD1
V gene: TRBV9
clone size: NA
CDR3 protein: CASSGETGRNSPLHF
CDR3 DNA: TGTGCCAGCAGCGGAGAGACAGGGCGCAATTCACCCCTCCACTTT

J gene: TRBJ2-5
D gene: TRBD1
V gene: TRBV28
clone size: NA
CDR3 protein: CASSLYQGAQETQYF
CDR3 DNA: TGTGCCAGCAGTTTATATCAGGGGGCCCAAGAGACCCAGTACTTC

J gene: TRBJ1-4
D gene: TRBD1
V gene: TRBV28
clone size: NA
CDR3 protein: CASSLLGTGLEKLFF
CDR3 DNA: TGTGCCAGCAGTTTGCTCGGGACAGGGCTTGAAAAACTGTTTTTT

J gene: TRBJ2-1
D gene: TRBD2
V gene: TRBV19
clone size: NA
CDR3 protein: CASRDSGRSNEQFF
CDR3 DNA: TGTGCCAGTAGGGATAGCGGGAGGAGCAATGAGCAGTTCTTC

J gene: TRBJ2-1
D gene: NA
V gene: TRBV6-5
clone size: NA
CDR3 protein: CASSYIVPVSYNEQFF
CDR3 DNA: TGTGCCAGCAGTTACATCGTCCCAGTATCCTACAATGAGCAGTTCTTC

J gene: TRBJ1-6
D gene: TRBD1
V gene: TRBV5-1
clone size: NA
CDR3 protein: CASSLGQGGTNSPLHF
CDR3 DNA: TGCGCCAGCAGCCTCGGACAGGGGGGGACTAATTCACCCCTCCACTTT

J gene: TRBJ2-1
D gene: TRBD2
V gene: TRBV29-1
clone size: NA
CDR3 protein: CSVEPAGAPYNEQFF
CDR3 DNA: TGCAGCGTTGAACCAGCGGGAGCCCCATACAATGAGCAGTTCTTC

J gene: TRBJ1-5
D gene: TRBD1
V gene: TRBV28
clone size: NA
CDR3 protein: CASSIRGTGHQPQHF
CDR3 DNA: TGTGCCAGCAGTATTCGTGGGACAGGGCATCAGCCCCAGCATTTT

J gene: TRBJ2-7
D gene: NA
V gene: TRBV6-1
clone size: NA
CDR3 protein: CASSDRVSYEQYF
CDR3 DNA: TGTGCCAGCAGTGACCGGGTTTCCTACGAGCAGTACTTC

J gene: TRBJ1-2
D gene: TRBD1
V gene: TRBV14
clone size: NA
CDR3 protein: CASSPRTGKPGYTF
CDR3 DNA: TGTGCCAGCAGCCCTAGGACAGGCAAGCCCGGCTACACCTTC

J gene: TRBJ2-3
D gene: TRBD1
V gene: TRBV5-5
clone size: NA
CDR3 protein: CASSLPTGGNADTQYF
CDR3 DNA: TGTGCCAGCAGCTTGCCCACAGGGGGCAACGCAGATACGCAGTATTTT

J gene: TRBJ1-2
D gene: NA
V gene: TRBV4-1
clone size: NA
CDR3 protein: CASSPGRRVLGYTF
CDR3 DNA: TGCGCCAGCAGCCCGGGTCGCAGGGTCTTAGGCTACACCTTC

J gene: TRBJ2-5
D gene: NA
V gene: TRBV28
clone size: NA
CDR3 protein: CASSPPQGWETQYF
CDR3 DNA: TGTGCCAGCAGCCCCCCCCAGGGCTGGGAGACCCAGTACTTC

J gene: TRBJ2-3
D gene: TRBD1
V gene: TRBV24-1
clone size: NA
CDR3 protein: CATSDPGQPTDTQYF
CDR3 DNA: TGTGCCACCAGTGATCCGGGACAGCCCACAGATACGCAGTATTTT

J gene: TRBJ2-1
D gene: TRBD2
V gene: TRBV11-2
clone size: NA
CDR3 protein: CASSSLAGSSYNEQFF
CDR3 DNA: TGTGCCAGCAGCTCTTTAGCGGGGAGCTCCTACAATGAGCAGTTCTTC

J gene: TRBJ2-5
D gene: NA
V gene: TRBV5-5
clone size: NA
CDR3 protein: CASSLDPLETQYF
CDR3 DNA: TGTGCCAGCAGCTTGGATCCTCTTGAGACCCAGTACTTC

J gene: TRBJ1-6
D gene: NA
V gene: TRBV7-8
clone size: NA
CDR3 protein: CASSLAEYFLSSYNSPLHF
CDR3 DNA: TGTGCCAGCAGCTTAGCTGAGTACTTTTTGAGCTCCTATAATTCACCCCTCCACTTT

J gene: TRBJ2-7
D gene: NA
V gene: TRBV10-2
clone size: NA
CDR3 protein: CASSDRVGSYEQYF
CDR3 DNA: TGCGCCAGCAGTGACAGGGTAGGTTCCTACGAGCAGTACTTC

J gene: TRBJ1-3
D gene: NA
V gene: TRBV2
clone size: NA
CDR3 protein: CASSRTLYTIYF
CDR3 DNA: TGTGCCAGCAGTCGGACATTATACACCATATATTTT

J gene: TRBJ1-1
D gene: NA
V gene: TRBV2
clone size: NA
CDR3 protein: CASSEFGAEANTEAFF
CDR3 DNA: TGTGCCAGCAGTGAATTCGGTGCGGAGGCGAACACTGAAGCTTTCTTT

J gene: TRBJ2-3
D gene: TRBD2
V gene: TRBV9
clone size: few
CDR3 protein: CASSSGVSTDTQYF
CDR3 DNA: TGTGCCAGCTCTAGCGGGGTAAGCACAGATACGCAGTATTTT

J gene: TRBJ2-5
D gene: TRBD2
V gene: TRBV3-1/TRBV3-2
clone size: NA
CDR3 protein: CASSQGVAGVGSAQYF
CDR3 DNA: TGTGCCAGCAGCCAAGGAGTAGCGGGAGTGGGGTCGGCCCAGTACTTC

J gene: TRBJ2-4
D gene: NA
V gene: TRBV19
clone size: NA
CDR3 protein: CASNEGSKNIQYF
CDR3 DNA: TGTGCCAGTAACGAGGGCTCCAAAAACATTCAGTACTTC

J gene: TRBJ1-2
D gene: NA
V gene: TRBV25-1
clone size: NA
CDR3 protein: CASRIQGYGYTF
CDR3 DNA: TGTGCCAGCAGAATACAGGGATATGGCTACACCTTC

J gene: TRBJ2-7
D gene: NA
V gene: TRBV4-3
clone size: once
CDR3 protein: CASSQEGRSYEQYF
CDR3 DNA: TGCGCCAGCAGCCAGGAGGGCCGCTCCTACGAGCAGTACTTC

J gene: TRBJ2-2
D gene: NA
V gene: TRBV19
clone size: NA
CDR3 protein: CASRTSANTGELFF
CDR3 DNA: TGTGCCAGTAGAACCAGCGCGAACACCGGGGAGCTGTTTTTT